This record looks at one T cell receptor (beta chain) sequence and its context. Its antigen is still unknown. Using unique molecular identifiers, the investigators prepared the TCRbeta library. TCRdb used MiXCR to reprocess the PCR reads, holding one entry per CDR3 protein. The data hold 700,000 to 950,000 distinct CDR3 sequences, with roughly 15% observed a single time. The data were taken from a study of T-cell reconstitution after alpha-beta-depleted transplantation in children. Study-wide findings and caveats: Some patients' high day-60 TCRbeta diversity was traced to surviving recipient T cells and thymic progenitors. Approximately two months post-transplant, alpha-beta T cells reportedly originated from several hundred expanded graft clones. Most T-cell counts and diversity one year after the transplant came from T cells that were newly produced.

The length of the CDR3 is 16 residues. The V gene's germline CDR1 is SGHRS and CDR2 YFSETQ. V was cut by 6 bases and J by 1 base, with 19 bases left in between. The genes are TRBV5-1 and TRBJ1-1; D may be TRBD1 (5 bases). The sequencing here drew on PBMCs, mostly from graft donor cells, taken 360 days after TCRalphabeta/CD19-depleted stem cell transplant. This clonotype was sampled from a male patient between 5 and 17 years old who had a stem cell transplant for acute lymphoblastic leukemia, so the T cells may come from the graft donor. The chain's CDR3 is CASTIGKGKENTEAFF. The CDR3 DNA follows: TGCGCCAGCACAATCGGTAAGGGGAAAGAGAACACTGAAGCTTTCTTT.